This T cell receptor beta chain was found in a study of Ad26.COV2.S vaccination and SARS-CoV-2 variants. Study background: Ad26.COV2.S was injected intramuscularly once or twice, 56 days apart.

Worth noting for this clone: The antigen remains unidentified.

The treatment: some 20 received Ad26.COV2.S at low or high dose, single or two shots; about 5 received placebo; per-sample allocation not given. Day 63 following the first vaccine or placebo injection was when the samples were taken. The CDR3 is made up of 14 amino acids. J lost 4 bases, V lost 8 bases, and 7 bases had no gene match. The germline CDR1 and CDR2 sequences are KGHDR and SFDVKD. TCRdb keeps only in-frame clones here, not all; method: immunoSEQ multiplex PCR. The sample comprises 300,000 to 400,000 clones, around 83% of which are singletons, and around 3.3% rests with the top ten. Study observations and caveats: Breadth of non-spike TCRs did not differ between vaccinees and placebo recipients.

The TCR sequence derives from a person aged 18-60 years who received the Ad26.COV2.S COVID-19 vaccine or a placebo. The chain links TRBV24-1 to TRBJ2-7; 10 bases map to TRBD1. Sequencing was performed on peripheral blood, taken in a trial of Ad26.COV2.S vaccine versus placebo. Here the CDR3 reads CATNSGTGVYEQYF. CDR3 coding DNA: TGTGCCACCAACTCCGGGACAGGGGTGTACGAGCAGTACTTC.